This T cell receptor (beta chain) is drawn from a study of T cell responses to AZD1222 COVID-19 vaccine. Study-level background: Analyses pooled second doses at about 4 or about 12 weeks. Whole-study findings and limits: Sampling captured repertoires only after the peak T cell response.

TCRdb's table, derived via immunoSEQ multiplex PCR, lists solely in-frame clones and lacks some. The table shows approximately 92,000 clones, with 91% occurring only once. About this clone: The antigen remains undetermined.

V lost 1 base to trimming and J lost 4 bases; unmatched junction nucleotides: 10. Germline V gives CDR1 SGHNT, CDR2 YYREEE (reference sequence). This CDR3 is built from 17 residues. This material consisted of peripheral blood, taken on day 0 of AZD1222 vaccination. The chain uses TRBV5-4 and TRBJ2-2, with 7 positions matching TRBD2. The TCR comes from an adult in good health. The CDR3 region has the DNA TGTGCCAGCAGCTTGAAGGCGGGAGCCCCGGGCACCGGGGAGCTGTTTTTT. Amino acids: CASSLKAGAPGTGELFF.